Listed below are T cell receptor beta chains from one sample, sequenced in a study of T cell responses to AZD1222 COVID-19 vaccine. Sequencing was performed with immunoSEQ multiplex PCR; in TCRdb, only in-frame clones are kept and a portion is missing. The sample holds about 120,000 clones, around 88% seen once. Sequenced material: peripheral blood, taken on day 0 of AZD1222 vaccination. The receptors originated from an adult in good health. CDR3s include the opening cysteine and the closing phenylalanine or tryptophan. Fields, in order: J gene, CDR3 length, V gene, clone size, D gene, CDR3 DNA, CDR3 protein. D genes are given only for firm matches. Expanded clones get a size class; other rows say once, few or many, or leave the size out.

j_call: TRBJ2-1
cdr3_length: 15
v_call: TRBV3-1/TRBV3-2
clone_size: .
d_call: .
cdr3_nt: TGTGCCAGCAGCCAAGACTTGCTAGTTAACAATGAGCAGTTCTTC
cdr3_aa: CASSQDLLVNNEQFF

j_call: TRBJ1-4
cdr3_length: 15
v_call: TRBV4-2
clone_size: .
d_call: .
cdr3_nt: TGTGCCAGCAGCCTGCAACGGGACGGAGACGAAAAACTGTTTTTT
cdr3_aa: CASSLQRDGDEKLFF

j_call: TRBJ2-7
cdr3_length: 11
v_call: TRBV2
clone_size: once
d_call: .
cdr3_nt: TGTGCCAGCAGTGCCAACTTCGAGCAGTACTTC
cdr3_aa: CASSANFEQYF

j_call: TRBJ2-7
cdr3_length: 14
v_call: TRBV12-5
clone_size: .
d_call: .
cdr3_nt: TGTGCTAGTGGTTTGGTACCTGGGACCTACGAGCAGTACTTC
cdr3_aa: CASGLVPGTYEQYF

j_call: TRBJ2-5
cdr3_length: 14
v_call: TRBV7-8
clone_size: .
d_call: .
cdr3_nt: TGTGCCAGCAGGATACGTAGCGGACAAGAGACCCAGTACTTC
cdr3_aa: CASRIRSGQETQYF

j_call: TRBJ2-1
cdr3_length: 13
v_call: TRBV5-1
clone_size: .
d_call: .
cdr3_nt: TGCGCCAGTATGCATGTCGCCTACAATGAGCAGTTCTTC
cdr3_aa: CASMHVAYNEQFF

j_call: TRBJ1-3
cdr3_length: 15
v_call: TRBV4-2
clone_size: .
d_call: .
cdr3_nt: TGTGCCAGCAGCCAAGATAACACCCCAGGAAACACCATATATTTT
cdr3_aa: CASSQDNTPGNTIYF

j_call: TRBJ2-7
cdr3_length: 14
v_call: TRBV11-2
clone_size: .
d_call: TRBD2
cdr3_nt: TGTGCCAGCACCTTTTCCGGGGGGTCCTACGAGCAGTACTTC
cdr3_aa: CASTFSGGSYEQYF

j_call: TRBJ2-7
cdr3_length: 15
v_call: TRBV7-2
clone_size: .
d_call: TRBD1
cdr3_nt: TGTGCCAGCAGCTCACAGACAGGGGACCCCTACGAGCAGTACTTC
cdr3_aa: CASSSQTGDPYEQYF

j_call: TRBJ1-1
cdr3_length: 14
v_call: TRBV20-1
clone_size: .
d_call: .
cdr3_nt: TGCAGTGCTAGTATCGGGGGGGCGAACACTGAAGCTTTCTTT
cdr3_aa: CSASIGGANTEAFF

j_call: TRBJ2-7
cdr3_length: 13
v_call: TRBV6-1
clone_size: once
d_call: TRBD2
cdr3_nt: TGTGCCAGCAGTCCAGGACTAGCATCCGAGCAGTACTTC
cdr3_aa: CASSPGLASEQYF

j_call: TRBJ1-4
cdr3_length: 15
v_call: TRBV2
clone_size: .
d_call: .
cdr3_nt: TGTGCCAGCAGTGTAGAAGGCCAGTTAGGAGAAAAACTGTTTTTT
cdr3_aa: CASSVEGQLGEKLFF

j_call: TRBJ1-4
cdr3_length: 14
v_call: TRBV28
clone_size: many
d_call: .
cdr3_nt: TGTGCCAGCAGTCTACCCGGGGTTAATGAAAAACTGTTTTTT
cdr3_aa: CASSLPGVNEKLFF

j_call: TRBJ1-1
cdr3_length: 14
v_call: TRBV10-2
clone_size: .
d_call: TRBD1
cdr3_nt: TGCGCCAGCAGTTCGACAGGGTTGAACACTGAAGCTTTCTTT
cdr3_aa: CASSSTGLNTEAFF

j_call: TRBJ2-2
cdr3_length: 15
v_call: TRBV7-9
clone_size: .
d_call: .
cdr3_nt: TGTGCCAGCAGCTACCAGGTCTCACTCTCCGGGGAGCTGTTTTTT
cdr3_aa: CASSYQVSLSGELFF